These 17 T cell receptor beta chains share one sample of origin, sequenced in a study of T cell responses to AZD1222 COVID-19 vaccine. Repertoires were generated with immunoSEQ multiplex PCR, while TCRdb's copy carries only in-frame clones and drops some. The data show 75,000 to 90,000 clones, with 92% seen just once and approximately 4.5% held by the top ten. Sequences were derived from peripheral blood, sampled 28 days after the second AZD1222 dose. These TCRs come from an adult who received the AZD1222 COVID-19 vaccine.

The chain links TRBV10-3 to TRBJ1-3; D unclear. V dropped 6 bases and J dropped 3 bases, with 12 bases sitting between them. This CDR3 contains 14 residues. Germline CDR1 is ENHRY and CDR2 is SYGVKD. CDR3 DNA sequence: TGTGCCATCAGCCCAGCGGGGAGTGGAAACACCATATATTTT. This gives the protein CAISPAGSGNTIYF.

The V gene is TRBV11-3, the J gene TRBJ2-5, with D uncertain. Germline V CDR1 and CDR2: SGHNT, YENEEA. The CDR3 sequence is 13 residues long. Deletions cut 1 base from V and 4 bases from J, with 7 bases between. The CDR3 loop reads CASSLGIGETQYF. CDR3 nucleotide sequence: TGTGCCAGCAGCTTAGGGATTGGAGAGACCCAGTACTTC.

V gene TRBV7-4 combines with J gene TRBJ1-3, with D maybe TRBD1 (6 bases). The CDR3 runs to 16 residues. Trimming left V 6 bases short and J 4 bases short, with 19 bases between. Germline V CDR1 and CDR2: SGHVT, SQSDAQ. CDR3 residues: CASRHRGRASGNTIYF. The CDR3 nucleotides read TGTGCCAGCAGGCACCGGGGGCGGGCTTCAGGAAACACCATATATTTT.

The chain joins TRBV29-1 to TRBJ2-7; D is uncertain. Germline CDR1 is SQVTM and CDR2 is ANQGSEA. There are 11 residues in the CDR3. Trimming pared 7 bases from V and 5 bases from J, leaving 12 bases between. CDR3 in amino acids: CSASRLDEQYF. CDR3 bases: TGCAGCGCATCTAGGTTAGACGAGCAGTACTTC.

The rearrangement joins TRBV4-2 to TRBJ2-7; 7 bases fit TRBD2. The CDR3 runs to 14 residues. The germline CDR1 and CDR2 sequences are LGHNA and YNFKEQ. Trimming at V came to 4 bases and at J to 2 bases, leaving 5 bases not matched to a gene. CDR3 sequence (DNA): TGTGCCAGCAGCCTAACTAGCGAAACCTACGAGCAGTACTTC. Protein product: CASSLTSETYEQYF.

The chain has TRBV3-1 (or the pseudogene TRBV3-2) and TRBJ2-7; TRBD2 aligns across 10 bases. This CDR3 contains 18 residues. V trimming: 1 base; J trimming: 0 bases; junction bases outside the gene matches: 9. Germline V gene sequence: CDR1 LGHDT, CDR2 YNNKEL (reference sequence). The CDR3 sequence: CASSQAQVAGGSSYEQYF. CDR3 in DNA: TGTGCCAGCAGCCAAGCTCAAGTAGCGGGAGGTTCCTCCTACGAGCAGTACTTC.

This clone has a single count. The rearrangement uses TRBV20-1 and TRBJ2-7; the match to TRBD2 covers 10 bases. The CDR3 is 14 amino acids. The germline gives CDR1 DFQATT, CDR2 SNEGSKA (reference sequence). V trimming: 3 bases; J trimming: 4 bases; junction bases outside the gene matches: 6. CDR3 coding DNA: TGCAGTGCTAGTCCTAGCGGGAGTGGGTACGAGCAGTACTTC. Translated, it gives CSASPSGSGYEQYF.

The V and J genes are TRBV21-1 and TRBJ2-3; the table's D call of TRBD2 was not tested on the DNA. TRBV21-1 is designated a pseudogene. The CDR3 loop spans 17 amino acids. The CDR3 bases are TGTGCCAGCAGCAAAGGGGCTAGCGGGAGAGTACCAGATACGCAGTATTTT. Translating gives CASSKGASGRVPDTQYF.

The chain joins TRBV6-2 or TRBV6-3 to TRBJ2-1; 13 bases are shared with TRBD2. The CDR3 covers 19 residues. V was pared by 4 bases and J by 10 bases, with 19 bases of the junction left unmatched. The V gene's germline CDR1 is MNHEY and CDR2 SVGEGT. In DNA form, the CDR3 reads TGTGCCAGCAGTTTCCCCACGACCGGTGGGACTAGCGGGAAGGACGAGCAGTTCTTC. Amino acids: CASSFPTTGGTSGKDEQFF.

The chain employs TRBV9 and TRBJ1-2, with TRBD1 as a possible D gene (6 bases). Trimming pared 0 bases from V and 1 base from J, leaving 16 bases between. This CDR3 has 17 residues. The germline V gene has CDR1 SGDLS and CDR2 YYNGEE. CDR3 sequence: CASSVGYGVRGNYGYTF. In DNA, the CDR3 is TGTGCCAGCAGCGTAGGATATGGAGTCAGGGGTAACTATGGCTACACCTTC.

The V gene is TRBV3-1 (or the pseudogene TRBV3-2), the J gene TRBJ1-1; D gene unclear. The CDR3 is 11 amino acids. The germline CDR1 and CDR2 sequences are LGHDT and YNNKEL (reference sequence). V lost 1 base and J lost 6, with 3 bases in between. CDR3 coding DNA: TGTGCCAGCAGCCAAGTGTCTGAAGCTTTCTTT. Translated, it gives CASSQVSEAFF.

CDR3 DNA: TGTGCCAGCAGCCCCTACGGGACTATCTACAATGAGCAGTTCTTC. Its protein is CASSPYGTIYNEQFF. V usage is TRBV5-4 and J usage is TRBJ2-1; 7 nucleotides agree with TRBD2. J gave up 3 bases and V 4 bases, and 7 bases lay outside the gene matches. CDR1 and CDR2 from the germline V gene are SGHNT and YYREEE (reference sequence). The CDR3 runs 15 residues.

The rearrangement joins TRBV20-1 to TRBJ2-3; TRBD2 matches at 11 bases. CDR3 length equals 17 residues. Looked up from germline, CDR1 is DFQATT and CDR2 is SNEGSKA (reference sequence). V shed 3 bases and J 2 bases; nucleotides not matched to a gene: 10. This chain's CDR3 is CSASSRRLAGPTDTQYF. The CDR3, as DNA: TGCAGTGCTAGTTCTCGTAGACTAGCGGGGCCCACAGATACGCAGTATTTT.

The genes are TRBV18 and TRBJ2-7; TRBD2 might be the D (5 bases). V lost 2 bases, J lost 1 base, and 6 bases lay in between. Looked up from germline, CDR1 is KGHSH and CDR2 is LQKENI. This CDR3 spans 13 amino acids. Here the CDR3 reads CASSPIASYEQYF. The DNA of the CDR3 is TGTGCCAGCTCACCAATAGCGTCCTACGAGCAGTACTTC.

This clone is a singleton in its sample. The chain couples TRBV29-1 to TRBJ2-5; 8 bases match TRBD2. With 5 bases clipped from V and 5 bases from J, the junction kept 10 bases outside the gene matches. There are 14 residues in the CDR3. Germline CDR1 is SQVTM and CDR2 is ANQGSEA. CDR3 coding DNA: TGCAGCGTTATCATAGCGGGGAGGAAGGAGACCCAGTACTTC. It yields the protein CSVIIAGRKETQYF.

The rearrangement joins TRBV27 to TRBJ1-2; 10 bases fit TRBD1. Unmatched junction bases numbered 5, after V lost 6 bases and J lost 7 bases. The CDR3 contains 13 residues. CDR1 and CDR2 from the germline V gene are MNHEY and SMNVEV (reference sequence). CDR3 DNA: TGTGCCAGCAGATCTGGGGACAGGGGTGGCTACACCTTC. Protein sequence: CASRSGDRGGYTF.

The chain employs TRBV12-3 or TRBV12-4 and TRBJ2-7; D is uncertain. The CDR3 loop spans 11 amino acids. Trimming stripped 3 bases from V and 0 bases from J, with 0 bases between. The CDR3 DNA reads as TGTGCCAGCAGTTTCTCCTACGAGCAGTACTTC. It codes for CASSFSYEQYF.